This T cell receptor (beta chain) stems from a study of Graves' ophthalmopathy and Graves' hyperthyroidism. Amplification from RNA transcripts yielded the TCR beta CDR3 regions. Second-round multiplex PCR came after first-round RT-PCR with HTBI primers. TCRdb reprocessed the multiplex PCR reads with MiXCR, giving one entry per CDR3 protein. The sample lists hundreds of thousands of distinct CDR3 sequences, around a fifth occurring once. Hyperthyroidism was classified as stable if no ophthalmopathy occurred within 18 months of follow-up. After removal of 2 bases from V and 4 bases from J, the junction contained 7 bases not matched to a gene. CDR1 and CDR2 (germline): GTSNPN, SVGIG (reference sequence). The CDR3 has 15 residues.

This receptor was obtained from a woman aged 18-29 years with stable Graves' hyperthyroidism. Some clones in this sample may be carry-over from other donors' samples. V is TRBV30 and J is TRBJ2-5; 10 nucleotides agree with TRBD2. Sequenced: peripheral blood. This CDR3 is CAWSPAGGPLETQYF. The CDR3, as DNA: TGTGCCTGGAGTCCAGCGGGAGGGCCATTAGAGACCCAGTACTTC.